This T cell receptor (beta chain) was recorded in a study of CD8+ T cells in alopecia areata (dated by TCRdb to the late 2010s). In terms of the full investigation: The study used high-throughput TCRbeta sequencing to examine T cell clonal expansion in alopecia areata, in both the C3H/HeJ mouse model and human patients. RNA came from the PAXgene miRNA kit for fixed scalp, the miRNeasy kit for PBMCs, and the RNeasy kit for mouse skin. Clonality in the scalp was compared among normal scalp (n=4), patchy alopecia areata scalp (n=8), and alopecia totalis/universalis scalp (n=8). In humans, TCRbeta sequencing was performed on scalp tissue and on sorted CD4+ and CD8+ peripheral blood T cells from healthy controls and from patients with patchy or totalis/universalis alopecia areata. TCRbeta CDR3 regions were amplified by immunoSEQ multiplex PCR with 35 Vbeta forward and 13 Jbeta reverse primers. Overall study results and their limits: TCR sequences shared between patients were less clear than in mice, possibly partly because of HLA diversity in the patient population. Lesional scalp, especially in alopecia totalis/universalis, showed higher clonality and more expanded CD8+ clones than normal scalp, suggesting antigenic drive. Unlike mouse skin, which is dominated by gammadelta T cells, normal human skin has resident alphabeta T cells that are also sequenced, and this complicates analysis of the scalp TCR repertoire.

Details on this clone: Its antigen has not been determined. No per-base quality is available; no much larger clone lies one base away.

The library was produced with the immunoSEQ multiplex PCR assay. For TCR sequencing, RNA was extracted from every sample and reverse transcribed into cDNA to serve as template. SuperScript III was used for first-strand cDNA synthesis, primed with a 2:1 mix of oligo-dT and random hexamers. Amplification bias was assessed with a synthetic immune receptor repertoire, and residual bias was removed computationally. Per the original workflow: Raw reads were preprocessed to remove errors, and CDR3 was defined by IMGT conventions from the conserved cysteine to phenylalanine. Clonality was computed as 1 minus the Shannon entropy, with the entropy normalized by log2 of the number of productive unique TCRs. Scalp TCRbeta sequences were cross-referenced with sorted blood CD4 and CD8 repertoires so that the CD4 or CD8 identity of scalp clones could be inferred. This is the immuneACCESS table as TCRdb keeps it, with only in-frame sequences that have V and J called. A part of the clones is gone; compared with another copy, unresolved V genes explain less than half, and the rest is unexplained. The V and J calls and clone size are taken from that table; D and trimming were inferred from the DNA. The sample data list 100,000 to 120,000 clones, and roughly 60% of these were observed just once. Clones ranked in the top ten supply roughly 20% of the sample.

The junction shows trimming of 8 bases on V and 0 bases on J, plus 14 bases between the germline ends. The germline V gene (reference sequence) gives CDR1 as LNHNV and CDR2 as YYDKDF. Including cysteine and phenylalanine, the CDR3 has 15 amino acids. Only the CDR3 region is kept as DNA, spanning 45 bases read in frame from base 1. PBMCs were separated by density centrifugation and stained for CD3, CD4 and CD8, after which CD4+ and CD8+ T cells were sorted on a FACSAria. Unaffected controls provided scalp biopsies and blood samples. What was sequenced was CD8+ T cells sorted from blood. Recombination linked TRBV15 to TRBJ2-1, with a tentative D call of TRBD1 or TRBD2, each matching 6 bases. This TCR came from a human donor in good health. The DNA is TGTGCCACCTCTGAAGGGGGGAGCTCCTACAATGAGCAGTTCTTC. Its translation reads: CATSEGGSSYNEQFF.